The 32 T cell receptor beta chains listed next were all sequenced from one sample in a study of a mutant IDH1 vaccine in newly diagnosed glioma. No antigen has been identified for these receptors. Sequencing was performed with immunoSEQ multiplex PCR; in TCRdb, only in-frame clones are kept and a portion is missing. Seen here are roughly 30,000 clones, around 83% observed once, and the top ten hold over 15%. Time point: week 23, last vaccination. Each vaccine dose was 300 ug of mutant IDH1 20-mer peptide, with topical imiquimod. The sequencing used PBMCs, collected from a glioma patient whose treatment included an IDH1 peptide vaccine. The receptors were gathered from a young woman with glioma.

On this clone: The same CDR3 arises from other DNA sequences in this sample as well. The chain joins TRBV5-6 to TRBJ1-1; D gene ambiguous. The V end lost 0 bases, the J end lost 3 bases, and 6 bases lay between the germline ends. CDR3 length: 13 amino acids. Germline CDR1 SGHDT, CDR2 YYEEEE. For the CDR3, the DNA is TGTGCCAGCAGCTTGGACCTATACACTGAAGCTTTCTTT. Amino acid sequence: CASSLDLYTEAFF.

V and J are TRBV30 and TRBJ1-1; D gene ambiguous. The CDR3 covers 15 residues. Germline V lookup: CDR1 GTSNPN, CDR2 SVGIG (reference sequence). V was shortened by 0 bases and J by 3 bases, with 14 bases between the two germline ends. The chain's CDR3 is CAWSVRMAGDTEAFF. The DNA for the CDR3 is TGTGCCTGGAGTGTGAGAATGGCAGGCGACACTGAAGCTTTCTTT.

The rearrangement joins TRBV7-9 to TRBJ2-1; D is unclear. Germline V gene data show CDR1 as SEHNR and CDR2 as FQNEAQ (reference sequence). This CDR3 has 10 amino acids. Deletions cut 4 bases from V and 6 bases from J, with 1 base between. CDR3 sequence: CASSSNEQFF. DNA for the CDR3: TGTGCCAGCAGCTCCAATGAGCAGTTCTTC.

The CDR3 reads CASSLAGQNTEAFF. As DNA, the CDR3 is TGTGCCAGCAGCTTAGCGGGACAGAACACTGAAGCTTTCTTT. The chain links TRBV7-9 to TRBJ1-1, with D maybe TRBD1 (6 bases). V was pared by 0 bases and J by 1 base, with 6 bases between. This CDR3 has 14 amino acids. Per the germline V gene, CDR1 is SEHNR and CDR2 is FQNEAQ (reference sequence).

The CDR3 region has the DNA TGCGCCAGCAGCTTGGAGGGCAGCGGGGGGGCCGAGACCCAGTACTTC. Residues: CASSLEGSGGAETQYF. This sequence joins TRBV5-1 and TRBJ2-5; 10 bases line up with TRBD2. The CDR3 spans 16 residues. V was pared by 0 bases and J by 5 bases, with 7 bases of the junction left unmatched. The germline V gene has CDR1 SGHRS and CDR2 YFSETQ.

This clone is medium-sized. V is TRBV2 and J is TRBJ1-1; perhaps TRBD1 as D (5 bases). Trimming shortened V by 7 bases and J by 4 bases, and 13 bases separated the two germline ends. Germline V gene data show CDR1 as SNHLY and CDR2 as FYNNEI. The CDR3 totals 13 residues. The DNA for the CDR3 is TGTGCCAGCACCCCGGGGGTTAGCACTGAAGCTTTCTTT. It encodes CASTPGVSTEAFF.

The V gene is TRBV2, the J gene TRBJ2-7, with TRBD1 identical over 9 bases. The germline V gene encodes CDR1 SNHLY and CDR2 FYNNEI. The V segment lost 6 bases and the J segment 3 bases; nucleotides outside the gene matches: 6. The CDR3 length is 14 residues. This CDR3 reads CASRPGDRVYEQYF. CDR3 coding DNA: TGTGCCAGCAGACCCGGGGACAGGGTCTACGAGCAGTACTTC.

The chain's CDR3 is CASSERRGSIYEQYF. Written as DNA, the CDR3 is TGTGCCAGCAGTGAACGGAGGGGCAGTATCTACGAGCAGTACTTC. This chain joins TRBV6-1 and TRBJ2-7; the D gene is possibly TRBD2 (6 bases). Germline V gene data show CDR1 as MNHNS and CDR2 as SASEGT. The CDR3 has 15 residues. Trimming stripped 2 bases from V and 3 bases from J, with 14 bases between.

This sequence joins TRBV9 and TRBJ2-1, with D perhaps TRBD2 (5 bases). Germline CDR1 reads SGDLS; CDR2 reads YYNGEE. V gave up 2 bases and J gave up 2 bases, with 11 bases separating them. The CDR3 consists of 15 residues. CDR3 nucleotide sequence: TGTGCCAGCAGCGTTTCGGACTCCCCCTACAATGAGCAGTTCTTC. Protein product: CASSVSDSPYNEQFF.

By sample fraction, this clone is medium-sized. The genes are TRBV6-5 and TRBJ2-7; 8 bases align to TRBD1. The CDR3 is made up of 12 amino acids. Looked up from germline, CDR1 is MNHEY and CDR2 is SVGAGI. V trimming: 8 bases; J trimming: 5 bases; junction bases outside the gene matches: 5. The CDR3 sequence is CASGLQGDEQYF. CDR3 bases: TGTGCCAGCGGGTTACAGGGGGACGAGCAGTACTTC.

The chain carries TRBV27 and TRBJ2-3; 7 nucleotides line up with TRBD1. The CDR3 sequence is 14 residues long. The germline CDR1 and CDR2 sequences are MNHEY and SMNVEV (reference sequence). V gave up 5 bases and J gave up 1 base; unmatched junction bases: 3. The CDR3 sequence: CASSATGGTDTQYF. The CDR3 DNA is TGTGCCAGCAGTGCAACAGGGGGCACAGATACGCAGTATTTT.

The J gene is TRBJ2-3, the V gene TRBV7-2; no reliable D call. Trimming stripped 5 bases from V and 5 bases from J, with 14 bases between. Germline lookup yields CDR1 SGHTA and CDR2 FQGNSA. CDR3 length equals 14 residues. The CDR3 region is CASSRTLGKDTQYF. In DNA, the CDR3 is TGTGCCAGCAGCCGAACCCTAGGGAAAGATACGCAGTATTTT. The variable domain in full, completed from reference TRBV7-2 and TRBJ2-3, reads GAGVSQSPSNKVTEKGKDVELRCDPISGHTALYWYRQSLGQGLEFLIYFQGNSAPDKSGLPSDRFSAERTGGSVSTLTIQRTQQEDSAVYLCASSRTLGKDTQYFGPGTRLTVL.

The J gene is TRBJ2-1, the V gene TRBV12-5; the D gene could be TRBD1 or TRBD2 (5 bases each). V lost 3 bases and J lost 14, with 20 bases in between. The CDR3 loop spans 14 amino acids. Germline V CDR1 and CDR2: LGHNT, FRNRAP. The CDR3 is CASGFSLGVPLEFF. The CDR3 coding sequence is TGTGCTAGTGGTTTTAGTTTGGGGGTCCCTCTGGAGTTCTTC.

The CDR3 nucleotides are TGTGCCAGTACCCCCTGGGTTAACTATGGCTACACCTTC. Protein product: CASTPWVNYGYTF. The gene calls are TRBV19 and TRBJ1-2; D ambiguous. V was shortened by 7 bases and J by 1 base, with 10 bases between the two germline ends. The CDR3 is 13 amino acids. CDR1 is LNHDA, CDR2 SQIVND, per germline (reference sequence).

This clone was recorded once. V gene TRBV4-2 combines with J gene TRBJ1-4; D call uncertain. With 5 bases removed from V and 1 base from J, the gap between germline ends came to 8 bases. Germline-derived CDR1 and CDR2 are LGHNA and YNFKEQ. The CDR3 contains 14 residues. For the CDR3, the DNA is TGTGCCAGCAGCGGGGAGGAAACTAATGAAAAACTGTTTTTT. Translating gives CASSGEETNEKLFF.

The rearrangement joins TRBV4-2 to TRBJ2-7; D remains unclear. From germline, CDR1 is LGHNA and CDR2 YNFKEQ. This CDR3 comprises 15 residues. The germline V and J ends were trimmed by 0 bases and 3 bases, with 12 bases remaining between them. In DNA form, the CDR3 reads TGTGCCAGCAGCCAAGAAATGCTATCTAACTACGAGCAGTACTTC. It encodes CASSQEMLSNYEQYF.

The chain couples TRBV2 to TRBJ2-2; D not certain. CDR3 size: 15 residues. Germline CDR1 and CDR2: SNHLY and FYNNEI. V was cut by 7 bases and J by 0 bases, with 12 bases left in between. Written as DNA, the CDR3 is TGTGCCAGCACCCGGACGGCCTCGAACACCGGGGAGCTGTTTTTT. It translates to CASTRTASNTGELFF.

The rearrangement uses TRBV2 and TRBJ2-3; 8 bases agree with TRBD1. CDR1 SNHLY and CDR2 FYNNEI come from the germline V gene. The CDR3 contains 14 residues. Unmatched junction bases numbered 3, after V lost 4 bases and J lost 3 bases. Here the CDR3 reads CASSVRGQTDTQYF. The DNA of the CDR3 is TGTGCCAGCAGTGTCAGGGGGCAAACAGATACGCAGTATTTT.

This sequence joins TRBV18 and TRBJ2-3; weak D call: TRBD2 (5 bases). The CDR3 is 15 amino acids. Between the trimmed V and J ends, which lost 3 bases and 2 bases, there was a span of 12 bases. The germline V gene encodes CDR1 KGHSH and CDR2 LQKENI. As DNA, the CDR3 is TGTGCCAGCTCACCTTCTCGCGGGTCCACAGATACGCAGTATTTT. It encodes CASSPSRGSTDTQYF.

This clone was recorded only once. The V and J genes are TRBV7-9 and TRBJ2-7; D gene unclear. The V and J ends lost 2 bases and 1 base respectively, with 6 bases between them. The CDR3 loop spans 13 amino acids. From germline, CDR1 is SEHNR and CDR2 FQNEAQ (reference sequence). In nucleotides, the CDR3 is TGTGCCAGCAGCTTACAACAGTCCTACGAGCAGTACTTC. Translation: CASSLQQSYEQYF.

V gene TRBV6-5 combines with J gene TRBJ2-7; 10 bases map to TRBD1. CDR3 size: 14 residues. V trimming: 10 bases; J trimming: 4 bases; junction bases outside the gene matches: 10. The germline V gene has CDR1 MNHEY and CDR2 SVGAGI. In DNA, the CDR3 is TGTGCCACCTCCTTGGGACAGGGGAGGTACGAGCAGTACTTC. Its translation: CATSLGQGRYEQYF.

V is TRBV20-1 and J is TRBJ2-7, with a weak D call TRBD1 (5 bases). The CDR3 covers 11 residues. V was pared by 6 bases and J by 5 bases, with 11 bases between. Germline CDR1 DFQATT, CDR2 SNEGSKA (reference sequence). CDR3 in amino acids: CSATRVNEQYF. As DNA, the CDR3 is TGCAGTGCGACCAGGGTAAACGAGCAGTACTTC.

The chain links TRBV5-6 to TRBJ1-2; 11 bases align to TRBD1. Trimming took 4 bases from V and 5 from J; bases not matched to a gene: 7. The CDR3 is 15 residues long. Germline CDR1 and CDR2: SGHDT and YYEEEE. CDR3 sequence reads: CASSPGTGGVYGYTF. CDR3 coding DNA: TGTGCCAGCAGCCCCGGGACAGGGGGAGTTTATGGCTACACCTTC.

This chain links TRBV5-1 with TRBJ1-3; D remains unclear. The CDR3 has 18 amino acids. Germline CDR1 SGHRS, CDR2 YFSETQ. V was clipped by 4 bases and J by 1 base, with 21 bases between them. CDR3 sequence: CASSPQRPGEGSGNTIYF. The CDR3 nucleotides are TGCGCCAGCAGCCCCCAAAGGCCGGGAGAAGGGTCTGGAAACACCATATATTTT. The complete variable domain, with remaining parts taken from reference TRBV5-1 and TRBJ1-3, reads KAGVTQTPRYLIKTRGQQVTLSCSPISGHRSVSWYQQTPGQGLQFLFEYFSETQRNKGNFPGRFSGRQFSNSRSEMNVSTLELGDSALYLCASSPQRPGEGSGNTIYFGEGSWLTVV.

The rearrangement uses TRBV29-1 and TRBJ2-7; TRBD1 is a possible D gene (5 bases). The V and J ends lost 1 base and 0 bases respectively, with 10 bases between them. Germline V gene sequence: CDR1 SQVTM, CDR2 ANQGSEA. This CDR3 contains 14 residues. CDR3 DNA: TGCAGCGTTGAAGGGACACCCAACTCCTACGAGCAGTACTTC. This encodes CSVEGTPNSYEQYF.

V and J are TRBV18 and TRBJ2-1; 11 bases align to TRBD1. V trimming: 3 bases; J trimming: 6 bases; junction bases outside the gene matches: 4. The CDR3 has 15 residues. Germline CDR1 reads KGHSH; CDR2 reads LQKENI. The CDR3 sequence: CASSPPGTGGNEQFF. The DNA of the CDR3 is TGTGCCAGCTCACCGCCAGGGACAGGGGGCAATGAGCAGTTCTTC.

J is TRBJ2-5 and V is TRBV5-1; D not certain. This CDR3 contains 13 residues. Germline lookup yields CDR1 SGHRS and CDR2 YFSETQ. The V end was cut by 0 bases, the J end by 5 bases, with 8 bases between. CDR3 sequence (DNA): TGCGCCAGCAGCTTGGAGGGTAGGGAGACCCAGTACTTC. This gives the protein CASSLEGRETQYF. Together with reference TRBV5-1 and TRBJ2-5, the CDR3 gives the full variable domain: KAGVTQTPRYLIKTRGQQVTLSCSPISGHRSVSWYQQTPGQGLQFLFEYFSETQRNKGNFPGRFSGRQFSNSRSEMNVSTLELGDSALYLCASSLEGRETQYFGPGTRLLVL.

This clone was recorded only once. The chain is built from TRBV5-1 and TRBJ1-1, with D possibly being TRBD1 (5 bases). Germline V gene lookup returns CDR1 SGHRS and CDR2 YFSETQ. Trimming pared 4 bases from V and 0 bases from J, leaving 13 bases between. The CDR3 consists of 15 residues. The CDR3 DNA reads TGCGCCAGCAGCCCCACACCGGGGGTGAACACTGAAGCTTTCTTT. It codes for CASSPTPGVNTEAFF.

Written as DNA, the CDR3 is TGTGCCAGCAGCTTACCCACAGGGAGGGCAAGCGGCACTGAAGCTTTCTTT. It specifies CASSLPTGRASGTEAFF. This chain connects TRBV7-9 to TRBJ1-1; D might be TRBD1 (6 bases). Germline V gene data show CDR1 as SEHNR and CDR2 as FQNEAQ (reference sequence). V was clipped by 2 bases and J by 4 bases, with 20 bases between them. CDR3 length: 17 amino acids.

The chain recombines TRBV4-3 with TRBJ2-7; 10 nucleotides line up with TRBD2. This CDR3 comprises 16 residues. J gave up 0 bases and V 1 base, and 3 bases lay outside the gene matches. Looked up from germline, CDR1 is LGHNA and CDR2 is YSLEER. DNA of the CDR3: TGCGCCAGCAGCCAAGGTAGCGGGGGGACCTCCTACGAGCAGTACTTC. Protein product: CASSQGSGGTSYEQYF.

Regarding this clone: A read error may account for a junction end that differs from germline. CDR3 sequence: CSVEGSGRREKYF. CDR3 nucleotides: TGCAGCGTCGAAGGGTCGGGGAGACGGGAGAAGTATTTT. The chain has TRBV29-1 and TRBJ2-3, with a possible D match to TRBD2 (6 bases). Germline assignment: CDR1 SQVTM and CDR2 ANQGSEA. The CDR3 covers 13 residues.

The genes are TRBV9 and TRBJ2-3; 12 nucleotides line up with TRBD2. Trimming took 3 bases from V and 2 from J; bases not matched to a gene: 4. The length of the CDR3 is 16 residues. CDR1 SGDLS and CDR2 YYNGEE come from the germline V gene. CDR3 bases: TGTGCCAGCAGCGGTCTAGCGGGGGGGGCCACAGATACGCAGTATTTT. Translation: CASSGLAGGATDTQYF.